Presented here are 25 T cell receptor beta chains from one specimen sequenced in a study of blood T cell repertoires in COVID-19. Method: immunoSEQ multiplex PCR; TCRdb's copy keeps in-frame clones and lacks some. The sample holds approximately 110,000 clones, 82% seen once. The source material was peripheral blood. The receptors shown here come from a woman of 80 years or more with acute or convalescent COVID-19.

CDR3 loop: CASSEWAGGTDTQYF. For the CDR3, the DNA is TGTGCCAGCAGTGAATGGGCGGGGGGTACAGATACGCAGTATTTT. This chain uses TRBV25-1 with TRBJ2-3, with 8 bases matching TRBD2. Germline V gives CDR1 MGHDK, CDR2 SYGVNS. This CDR3 comprises 15 residues. Losses at the gene ends were 1 base for V and 3 bases for J; bases not matched to a gene: 3.

The chain employs TRBV21-1 and TRBJ2-6; TRBD1, as called in the table, went unchecked against the DNA. TRBV21-1 is a pseudogene segment. This CDR3 contains 21 residues. The CDR3 is CASSKIGGDRGENSGANVLTF. CDR3 DNA: TGTGCCAGCAGCAAAATAGGAGGAGACAGGGGGGAGAACTCTGGGGCCAACGTCCTGACTTTC.

This clone was detected only once. The genes are TRBV19 and TRBJ2-1, with 9 positions matching TRBD1. The ends lost 3 bases at V and 6 bases at J; junction bases unmatched: 12. CDR1 LNHDA and CDR2 SQIVND come from the germline V gene (reference sequence). The length of the CDR3 is 17 residues. DNA for the CDR3: TGTGCCAGTAGTATGCTCCCCGGGACAGGGTTAATCAATGAGCAGTTCTTC. This translates into CASSMLPGTGLINEQFF. Looking up the rest from reference TRBV19 and TRBJ2-1 gives the full variable domain: DGGITQSPKYLFRKEGQNVTLSCEQNLNHDAMYWYRQDPGQGLRLIYYSQIVNDFQKGDIAEGYSVSREKKESFPLTVTSAQKNPTAFYLCASSMLPGTGLINEQFFGPGTRLTVL.

The chain combines TRBV6-5 with TRBJ2-7; 10 bases are shared with TRBD1. Germline V lookup: CDR1 MNHEY, CDR2 SVGAGI. Unmatched junction bases numbered 2, after V lost 6 bases and J lost 3 bases. The length of the CDR3 is 13 residues. The CDR3 loop is CASSRDRGYEQYV. In DNA form, the CDR3 reads TGTGCCAGCAGCCGGGACAGGGGCTACGAGCAGTACGTC.

V is TRBV29-1 and J is TRBJ1-2; D unclear. The germline V and J ends were trimmed by 5 bases and 4 bases, with 11 bases remaining between them. Germline CDR1 is SQVTM and CDR2 is ANQGSEA. The CDR3 is 12 amino acids. CDR3: CSVRRETYGYTF. The CDR3, as DNA: TGCAGCGTTCGACGGGAAACCTATGGCTACACCTTC.

The chain uses TRBV11-3 and TRBJ1-6; D unclear. The V end was cut by 5 bases, the J end by 9 bases, with 11 bases between. The CDR3 contains 13 residues. CDR1 and CDR2 (germline): SGHNT, YENEEA. The DNA of the CDR3 is TGTGCCAGCAGCCCCACTATTGGTTCACCCCTCCACTTT. Translation: CASSPTIGSPLHF.

The rearrangement uses TRBV6-4 and TRBJ2-1; no clear D. The CDR3 has 14 amino acids. V gave up 6 bases and J gave up 4 bases, with 13 bases separating them. Germline V lookup: CDR1 MRHNA, CDR2 SNTAGT. The CDR3 here is CASSPVGQYNEQFF. DNA for the CDR3: TGTGCCAGCAGCCCCGTGGGCCAATACAATGAGCAGTTCTTC.

This sequence joins TRBV3-1 (or the pseudogene TRBV3-2) and TRBJ1-2, with unresolved D. V gave up 1 base and J gave up 6 bases, with 15 bases separating them. The CDR3 length is 15 residues. Germline loops: CDR1 LGHDT, CDR2 YNNKEL (reference sequence). The CDR3 loop is CASSQGLSMADGYTF. CDR3 bases: TGTGCCAGCAGCCAAGGGTTGTCGATGGCGGATGGCTACACCTTC.

The gene calls are TRBV5-1 and TRBJ2-5; 7 bases agree with TRBD1. The V segment lost 3 bases and the J segment 2 bases; nucleotides outside the gene matches: 4. This CDR3 is built from 14 residues. Germline V gene data show CDR1 as SGHRS and CDR2 as YFSETQ. Here the CDR3 DNA reads TGCGCCAGCAGCTCGAGGGGGCTACAAGAGACCCAGTACTTC. Protein sequence: CASSSRGLQETQYF.

The chain recombines TRBV7-2 with TRBJ2-5, with TRBD1 as a possible D gene (6 bases). CDR1 is SGHTA, CDR2 FQGNSA, per germline. V lost 8 bases to trimming and J lost 1 base, with 14 bases between them. CDR3 length equals 14 residues. CDR3 in amino acids: CASGPRGGQETQYF. In DNA, the CDR3 is TGTGCCAGCGGACCCAGGGGCGGCCAAGAGACCCAGTACTTC.

The chain uses TRBV3-1 (or the pseudogene TRBV3-2) and TRBJ2-1; 9 bases align to TRBD2. J gave up 9 bases and V 4 bases, and 13 bases lay outside the gene matches. The germline CDR1 and CDR2 sequences are LGHDT and YNNKEL (reference sequence). CDR3 length: 16 residues. CDR3 sequence: CASSRPVLTSGTEQFF. The CDR3 coding sequence is TGTGCCAGCAGCCGACCCGTGCTGACTAGCGGAACTGAGCAGTTCTTC.

The rearrangement joins TRBV6-2 or TRBV6-3 to TRBJ1-1; 7 bases line up with TRBD1. The CDR3 contains 14 residues. V was clipped by 6 bases and J by 5 bases; unmatched bases: 9. The germline CDR1 and CDR2 sequences are MNHEY and SVGEGT. CDR3 in DNA: TGTGCCAGCAGCGACAGGGCGGGACGAACTGAAGCTTTCTTT. Translated, it gives CASSDRAGRTEAFF.

This chain joins TRBV5-1 and TRBJ1-1, with 8 bases fitting TRBD1. Losses at the gene ends were 0 bases for V and 0 bases for J; bases not matched to a gene: 4. This CDR3 has 16 residues. The V gene's germline CDR1 is SGHRS and CDR2 YFSETQ. The CDR3 loop reads CASSLAWTGLNTEAFF. The CDR3 bases are TGCGCCAGCAGCTTGGCATGGACAGGGCTGAACACTGAAGCTTTCTTT.

By share, this clone ranks as medium-sized (0.01 to 0.1%). The chain is built from TRBV7-6 and TRBJ2-5, with D possibly matching TRBD2 (6 bases). This CDR3 comprises 17 residues. Trimming took off 1 base at V and 5 bases at J, with 20 bases between the two ends. Germline lookup yields CDR1 SGHVS and CDR2 FNYEAQ. CDR3 DNA: TGTGCCAGCAGCTTAGGGCAGGGACTCATGATTGCCGAGACCCAGTACTTC. Translated: CASSLGQGLMIAETQYF.

V usage is TRBV18 and J usage is TRBJ1-4, with TRBD1 matching 7 bases. Trimming took 2 bases from V and 4 from J; bases not matched to a gene: 4. This CDR3 has 15 amino acids. Looked up from germline, CDR1 is KGHSH and CDR2 is LQKENI. CDR3 sequence: CASSPTGQFNEKLFF. The CDR3 DNA reads TGTGCCAGCTCACCAACGGGACAGTTTAATGAAAAACTGTTTTTT.

This clone was found a few times. The chain combines TRBV5-1 with TRBJ2-3; 8 bases agree with TRBD2. V trimming: 4 bases; J trimming: 1 base; junction bases outside the gene matches: 8. Germline assignment: CDR1 SGHRS and CDR2 YFSETQ. The CDR3 is made up of 16 amino acids. This chain's CDR3 is CASSVGLGDGTDTQYF. CDR3 sequence (DNA): TGCGCCAGCAGCGTGGGACTAGGAGACGGCACAGATACGCAGTATTTT.

This chain uses TRBV3-1 (or the pseudogene TRBV3-2) with TRBJ2-7; TRBD2 might be the D (6 bases). Trimming pared 4 bases from V and 3 bases from J, leaving 16 bases between. The CDR3 length is 15 residues. Germline CDR1 reads LGHDT; CDR2 reads YNNKEL (reference sequence). Here the CDR3 reads CASSREGGVDYEQYF. CDR3 nucleotide sequence: TGTGCCAGCAGCCGTGAGGGCGGGGTAGACTACGAGCAGTACTTC.

The CDR3 DNA follows: TGCGCCAGCAGCTCGATACCAAAATCCGCGGGCACTGAAGCTTTCTTT. It translates to CASSSIPKSAGTEAFF. This chain uses TRBV5-1 with TRBJ1-1, with D unresolved. CDR3 length equals 16 residues. Germline loops: CDR1 SGHRS, CDR2 YFSETQ. Trimming stripped 3 bases from V and 4 bases from J, with 19 bases between.

The genes are TRBV28 and TRBJ2-1; D not certain. The germline V gene has CDR1 MDHEN and CDR2 SYDVKM. This CDR3 is built from 16 residues. Trimming cost V 2 bases and J 3 bases, with 14 bases left between them. CDR3 sequence (DNA): TGTGCCAGCAGTTTAACGCATCTACTCGTCTACAATGAGCAGTTCTTC. Translation gives CASSLTHLLVYNEQFF.

This clone was detected once. The rearrangement links TRBV6-1 to TRBJ2-5, with a weak D call TRBD1 (6 bases). This CDR3 has 13 residues. The germline V gene has CDR1 MNHNS and CDR2 SASEGT. V was cut by 1 base and J by 9 bases, with 12 bases left in between. For the CDR3, the DNA is TGTGCCAGCAGTGAAGGGTTCAGGGGTCCCCAGTACTTC. Translated: CASSEGFRGPQYF.

The V and J genes are TRBV27 and TRBJ2-1; 10 bases are a match to TRBD2. Per the germline V gene, CDR1 is MNHEY and CDR2 is SMNVEV (reference sequence). Trimming at V came to 6 bases and at J to 3 bases, leaving 5 bases not matched to a gene. This CDR3 has 15 amino acids. CDR3 bases: TGTGCCAGCAGCATAGGACTAGCGGTCTACAATGAGCAGTTCTTC. It encodes CASSIGLAVYNEQFF.

This clone showed up just once. The V and J genes are TRBV5-1 and TRBJ2-2; TRBD2 matches at 10 bases. CDR1 SGHRS and CDR2 YFSETQ come from the germline V gene. The CDR3 contains 15 residues. The V gene end was trimmed by 0 bases and the J gene end by 8 bases; junction bases not matched to a gene: 4. CDR3 nucleotide sequence: TGCGCCAGCAGCTTGGAGCTAGCGGGAGTGGGGGAGCTGTTTTTT. This gives the protein CASSLELAGVGELFF.

V is TRBV21-1 and J is TRBJ1-6; TRBD1 is the table's D call, not checked against the DNA. TRBV21-1 is an annotated pseudogene. The CDR3 length is 15 residues. CDR3 amino acids: CASSKTGQRNSPLHF. CDR3 nucleotide sequence: TGTGCCAGCAGCAAAACCGGACAACGGAATTCACCCCTCCACTTT.

This chain uses TRBV20-1 with TRBJ2-5, with 10 bases matching TRBD2. This CDR3 has 14 amino acids. Germline V CDR1 and CDR2: DFQATT, SNEGSKA (reference sequence). The V and J ends lost 3 bases and 5 bases, in that order; junction bases with no gene match: 6. The CDR3 spells CSASKREGWETQYF. Written as DNA, the CDR3 is TGCAGTGCTAGTAAGCGGGAGGGATGGGAGACCCAGTACTTC.

J is TRBJ1-5 and V is TRBV6-5; D uncertain. The V end was cut by 8 bases, the J end by 6 bases, with 14 bases between. This CDR3 has 13 residues. Per the germline V gene, CDR1 is MNHEY and CDR2 is SVGAGI. The CDR3 DNA reads as TGTGCCAGCTTGACGGAAGCGGGTCAGCCCCAGCATTTT. This encodes CASLTEAGQPQHF.